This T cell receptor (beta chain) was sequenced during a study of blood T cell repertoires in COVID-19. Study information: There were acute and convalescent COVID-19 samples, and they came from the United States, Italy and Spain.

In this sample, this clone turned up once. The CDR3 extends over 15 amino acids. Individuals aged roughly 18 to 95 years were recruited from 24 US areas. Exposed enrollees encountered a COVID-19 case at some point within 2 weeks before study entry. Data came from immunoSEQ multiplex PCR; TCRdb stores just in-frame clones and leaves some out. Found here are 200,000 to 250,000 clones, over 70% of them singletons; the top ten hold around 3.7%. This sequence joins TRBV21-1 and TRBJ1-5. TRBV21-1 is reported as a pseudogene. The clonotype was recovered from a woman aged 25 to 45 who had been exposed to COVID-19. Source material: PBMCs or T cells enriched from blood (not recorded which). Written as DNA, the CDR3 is TGTGCCAGCAGCAAAAAGAAGCGGGCAGGGCAGCCCCAGCATTTT. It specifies CASSKKKRAGQPQHF.